The 18 T cell receptor beta chains below come from one sample, sequenced in a study of CD8 T cells in Susac syndrome. Random hexamers primed reverse transcription of roughly 0.45 to 1 ug RNA. TCRdb reprocessed the immunoSEQ multiplex PCR reads via MiXCR and lists one record per CDR3 protein. Among 250,000 to 300,000 distinct CDR3 sequences listed, about 91% were seen once. The specimen sequenced was CD8+ T cells from PBMCs. The receptors derive from a human donor with multiple sclerosis.

This chain joins TRBV7-9 and TRBJ1-2; D remains ambiguous. This CDR3 region has 16 residues. Germline loops: CDR1 SEHNR, CDR2 FQNEAQ (reference sequence). Deletions cut 2 bases from V and 0 bases from J, with 13 bases between. CDR3 DNA: TGTGCCAGCAGCTTAATTAGCGAGTTAGCTAACTATGGCTACACCTTC. Translation gives CASSLISELANYGYTF.

The chain links TRBV12-3 or TRBV12-4 to TRBJ2-2; the D call may be TRBD1 or TRBD2 (5 bases each). CDR3 length: 15 residues. V lost 7 bases and J 6 bases, leaving 18 bases between the germline ends. The CDR3 loop reads CASTQGPEGSGELFF. The CDR3, as DNA: TGTGCCAGCACTCAGGGCCCCGAGGGGTCCGGGGAGCTGTTTTTT.

This clonotype appeared a few times. The gene calls are TRBV4-1 and TRBJ2-7, with 8 bases that match TRBD1. J lost 3 bases, V lost 1 base, and 5 bases had no gene match. Germline V gene data show CDR1 as MGHRA and CDR2 as YSYEKL. The CDR3 loop spans 15 amino acids. The CDR3 region is CASSQGGTGRYEQYF. Here the CDR3 DNA reads TGCGCCAGCAGCCAAGGAGGGACAGGACGCTACGAGCAGTACTTC.

The CDR3 DNA follows: TGTGCCAGCACAATAAGGGGGGCAGGCACTGAAGCTTTCTTT. Translating it yields CASTIRGAGTEAFF. The V call is TRBV6-1, the J call TRBJ1-1; D possibly corresponds to TRBD1 (6 bases). Per germline, CDR1 MNHNS and CDR2 SASEGT. Trimming removed 7 bases from V and 4 bases from J, with 16 bases in between. CDR3 length: 14 amino acids.

V and J are TRBV4-1 and TRBJ1-1, with unresolved D. Germline CDR1 is MGHRA and CDR2 is YSYEKL. The CDR3 is 14 amino acids. The V gene lost 0 bases and the J gene lost 5 bases, with 10 bases spanning the gap. CDR3 residues: CASSQDFPITEAFF. CDR3 nucleotide sequence: TGCGCCAGCAGCCAAGATTTCCCTATTACTGAAGCTTTCTTT.

The CDR3 DNA is TGCGCCAGCAGCTTGGGGAGCGACTACGAGCAGTACTTC. It translates to CASSLGSDYEQYF. The gene calls are TRBV5-1 and TRBJ2-7, with D uncertain. The germline V and J ends were trimmed by 0 bases and 3 bases, with 7 bases remaining between them. The CDR3 is made up of 13 amino acids. Germline V gene sequence: CDR1 SGHRS, CDR2 YFSETQ. The full variable domain, with the rest looked up from reference TRBV5-1 and TRBJ2-7, is KAGVTQTPRYLIKTRGQQVTLSCSPISGHRSVSWYQQTPGQGLQFLFEYFSETQRNKGNFPGRFSGRQFSNSRSEMNVSTLELGDSALYLCASSLGSDYEQYFGPGTRLTVT.

This chain uses TRBV29-1 with TRBJ2-1; D is uncertain. Germline V lookup: CDR1 SQVTM, CDR2 ANQGSEA. Trimming shortened V by 6 bases and J by 14 bases, and 20 bases separated the two germline ends. The CDR3 is made up of 12 amino acids. CDR3 sequence reads: CSVGPVPETKFF. CDR3 coding DNA: TGCAGCGTAGGACCGGTGCCCGAGACAAAGTTCTTC.

The V and J genes are TRBV6-5 and TRBJ2-1; TRBD2 agrees at 8 bases. The CDR3 sequence is 16 residues long. The ends lost 2 bases at V and 2 bases at J; junction bases unmatched: 5. Germline values: CDR1 MNHEY, CDR2 SVGAGI. The CDR3 here is CASSYQTGGAYNEQFF. As DNA, the CDR3 is TGTGCCAGCAGTTACCAGACCGGGGGGGCCTACAATGAGCAGTTCTTC.

V is TRBV15 and J is TRBJ2-7; D is ambiguous. Germline CDR1 is LNHNV and CDR2 is YYDKDF (reference sequence). V lost 1 base and J lost 3, with 7 bases in between. This CDR3 spans 13 amino acids. The CDR3 DNA reads TGTGCCACCAGCAGAGGGCCGGTCTACGAGCAGTACTTC. Its translation: CATSRGPVYEQYF. The whole variable domain, remainder taken from reference TRBV15 and TRBJ2-7, is DAMVIQNPRYQVTQFGKPVTLSCSQTLNHNVMYWYQQKSSQAPKLLFHYYDKDFNNEADTPDNFQSRRPNTSFCFLDIRSPGLGDTAMYLCATSRGPVYEQYFGPGTRLTVT.

The chain couples TRBV30 to TRBJ2-7, with TRBD1 identical over 8 bases. The CDR3 has 13 amino acids. V trimming: 4 bases; J trimming: 3 bases; junction bases outside the gene matches: 5. Germline CDR1 and CDR2: GTSNPN and SVGIG (reference sequence). The CDR3 loop reads CAWTGQENYEQYF. Written as DNA, the CDR3 is TGTGCCTGGACGGGACAGGAAAACTACGAGCAGTACTTC. Full variable domain (remainder filled in from reference TRBV30 and TRBJ2-7): SQTIHQWPATLVQPVGSPLSLECTVEGTSNPNLYWYRQAAGRGLQLLFYSVGIGQISSEVPQNLSASRPQDRQFILSSKKLLLSDSGFYLCAWTGQENYEQYFGPGTRLTVT.

V is TRBV29-1 and J is TRBJ2-3; TRBD2 agrees at 9 bases. The J segment lost 8 bases and the V segment lost 0 bases, leaving 15 bases of the junction unmatched. CDR1 is SQVTM, CDR2 ANQGSEA, per germline. This CDR3 contains 17 residues. CDR3 in amino acids: CSVEEPLRVAGVGTQYF. The DNA for the CDR3 is TGCAGCGTTGAAGAACCCCTTCGGGTAGCGGGAGTAGGTACGCAGTATTTT.

CDR3 sequence: CASSETGGAGGRPQYF. As DNA, the CDR3 is TGTGCCAGCAGTGAGACCGGAGGAGCGGGGGGCCGCCCGCAGTATTTT. The chain combines TRBV6-1 with TRBJ2-3; TRBD2 aligns across 9 bases. With V trimmed by 3 bases and J by 10 bases, 14 bases remained unmatched. Germline V gives CDR1 MNHNS, CDR2 SASEGT. The CDR3 runs to 16 residues.

V is TRBV27 and J is TRBJ1-5; D remains unclear. Deletions cut 3 bases from V and 6 bases from J, with 18 bases between. Germline CDR1 and CDR2: MNHEY and SMNVEV (reference sequence). This CDR3 contains 16 residues. CDR3 loop: CASSLVGRAVGQPQHF. Written as DNA, the CDR3 is TGTGCCAGCAGTTTGGTTGGAAGGGCAGTAGGTCAGCCCCAGCATTTT.

The count of this clonotype is one. The chain is built from TRBV7-9 and TRBJ2-5; 10 positions agree with TRBD2. The CDR3 totals 19 residues. Germline V gives CDR1 SEHNR, CDR2 FQNEAQ (reference sequence). V shed 5 bases and J 2 bases; nucleotides not matched to a gene: 17. The CDR3 sequence is CASSRRTAWTSGLQETQYF. The CDR3 bases are TGTGCCAGCAGCAGGCGGACAGCTTGGACTAGCGGCCTACAAGAGACCCAGTACTTC.

The rearrangement joins TRBV5-4 to TRBJ2-3; 11 bases map to TRBD2. The V gene's germline CDR1 is SGHNT and CDR2 YYREEE (reference sequence). The trim removed 0 bases at V and 5 bases at J, leaving 14 bases unmatched. The CDR3 is 19 amino acids. The CDR3 bases are TGTGCCAGCAGCTTGGGTTCACTAGCGGGGGCCCTCCGTAGAGATACGCAGTATTTT. Translated: CASSLGSLAGALRRDTQYF.

V and J are TRBV6-6 and TRBJ2-7; 8 bases line up with TRBD1. Germline CDR1 MNHNY, CDR2 SVGAGI (reference sequence). V gave up 2 bases and J gave up 3 bases; unmatched junction bases: 6. This CDR3 comprises 15 residues. The CDR3 loop is CASSYEDRAIYEQYF. CDR3 nucleotides: TGTGCCAGCAGTTACGAGGACAGGGCCATCTACGAGCAGTACTTC.

This chain connects TRBV20-1 to TRBJ1-5; TRBD1 matches 7 bases. This CDR3 spans 15 amino acids. J lost 0 bases, V lost 2 bases, and 4 bases had no gene match. Germline V lookup: CDR1 DFQATT, CDR2 SNEGSKA (reference sequence). The chain's CDR3 is CSARQDRYSNQPQHF. Written as DNA, the CDR3 is TGCAGTGCTAGACAGGACAGGTATAGCAATCAGCCCCAGCATTTT.

This rearrangement joins TRBV27 to TRBJ1-1, with D perhaps matching TRBD1 (5 bases). V was shortened by 5 bases and J by 0 bases, with 13 bases between the two germline ends. The CDR3 totals 15 residues. Looked up from germline, CDR1 is MNHEY and CDR2 is SMNVEV (reference sequence). The CDR3 loop is CASSMGGNLNTEAFF. In DNA, the CDR3 is TGTGCCAGCAGTATGGGGGGGAACTTGAACACTGAAGCTTTCTTT.